The rows below give T cell receptor beta chains drawn from one sample of a study of T cell repertoires in cytomegalovirus infection. TCRdb ran MiXCR on the reads and lists one entry per CDR3 protein. This sample has fewer than 550,000 distinct CDR3 sequences, with 15% to 20% found just once. Material for sequencing was CD8+ T cells from PBMCs. These receptors all stem from a human donor in good health (CMV status not recorded). Some clones in this sample may be carry-over from other donors' samples. The conserved cysteine and the conserved F or W are not part of the CDR3 here. The order of the fields is D gene, clone size, J gene, V gene, CDR3 protein. The D gene is left open where the match is weak. Rows may omit the clone size; those that give it use once, few, many or a size class.

NA	many	TRBJ2-5	TRBV27	ASSLSVGTKQETQY
TRBD2	NA	TRBJ2-7	TRBV28	ASSPTPGGRLNIEQY
NA	many	TRBJ1-5	TRBV12-3/TRBV12-4	ASSLNGPNQPQH
NA	NA	TRBJ1-5	TRBV3-1	ASSQDMGRNQPQH
NA	many	TRBJ1-4	TRBV12-3/TRBV12-4	ASTKMGLVREKLF
TRBD2	NA	TRBJ2-3	TRBV24-1	ATSDGTRDTQY
TRBD1	many	TRBJ2-7	TRBV23-1	ASSSLDRAGDEQY
NA	many	TRBJ1-1	TRBV12-3/TRBV12-4	ASALGGEVAF
NA	many	TRBJ2-2	TRBV7-8	AGYQDGLPTGELF
NA	NA	TRBJ2-3	TRBV14	ASSQDWPSGTDTQY
NA	NA	TRBJ1-2	TRBV27	ASSLTFGTETYGYT